This is a list of T cell receptor beta chains from one sample in a study of yellow fever vaccine responses in identical twins. From the RT-PCR reads, TCRdb called clonotypes with MiXCR, one entry per CDR3 protein. The table has around 480 distinct CDR3 sequences, roughly 80% seen once; the top ten hold 16%. The specimen was T cells from blood (PBMCs), unsorted or a sorted subset (not recorded which), collected before or after yellow fever vaccination (not recorded which). The receptors come from a woman aged 18-35 years who received the yellow fever vaccine. Both conserved end residues are trimmed from each CDR3.

v_call: TRBV28
cdr3_aa: ASSLLQESNEKLF

v_call: TRBV10-3
cdr3_aa: AIRGGWGAEAF

v_call: TRBV4-1
cdr3_aa: ASSQDLLLETQY

v_call: TRBV10-1
cdr3_aa: ASSDGGDRDTQY

v_call: TRBV6-1
cdr3_aa: ASRQGLGYT

v_call: TRBV10-1
cdr3_aa: ASSDPGQTPWGYT

v_call: TRBV9
cdr3_aa: ASSVLSGNPNEQF

v_call: TRBV15
cdr3_aa: ATSSLYTGSYEQY

v_call: TRBV11-3
cdr3_aa: ASSIPGTDPRAF

v_call: TRBV29-1
cdr3_aa: SVVGAGGGYT

v_call: TRBV2
cdr3_aa: ASSPLIRAKQETQY

v_call: TRBV11-1
cdr3_aa: ASSPSGLPGEVYEQY

v_call: TRBV10-1
cdr3_aa: ASSERPAGEAEAF

v_call: TRBV7-6
cdr3_aa: ASSLSQTEGYT

v_call: TRBV10-1
cdr3_aa: ASSESGLNSPLH

v_call: TRBV2
cdr3_aa: ASSDPDGTNYGYT

v_call: TRBV20-1
cdr3_aa: SARDRDLQPQH

v_call: TRBV13
cdr3_aa: ASSTTPMSSYNEQF

v_call: TRBV5-5
cdr3_aa: ASSSRGTVGKHGYT

v_call: TRBV6-4
cdr3_aa: ASSDSSGPTEAF

v_call: TRBV7-9
cdr3_aa: ASSYSEQTNNEQF

v_call: TRBV24-1
cdr3_aa: ATSPSHAYNEQF